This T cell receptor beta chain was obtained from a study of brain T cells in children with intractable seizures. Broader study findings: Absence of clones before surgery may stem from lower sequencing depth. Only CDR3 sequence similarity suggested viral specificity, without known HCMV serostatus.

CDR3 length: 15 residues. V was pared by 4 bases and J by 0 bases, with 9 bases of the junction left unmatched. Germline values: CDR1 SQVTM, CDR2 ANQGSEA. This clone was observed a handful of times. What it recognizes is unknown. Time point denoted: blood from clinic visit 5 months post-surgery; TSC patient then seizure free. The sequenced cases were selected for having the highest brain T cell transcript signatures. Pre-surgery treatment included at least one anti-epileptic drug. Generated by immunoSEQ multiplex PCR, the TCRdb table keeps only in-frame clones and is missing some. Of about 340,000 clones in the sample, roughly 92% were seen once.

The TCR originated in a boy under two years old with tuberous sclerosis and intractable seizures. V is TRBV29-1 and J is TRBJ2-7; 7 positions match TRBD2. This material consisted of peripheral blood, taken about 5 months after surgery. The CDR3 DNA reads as TGCAGCGTTGCGGGGGGAGACCTGAGCTCCTACGAGCAGTACTTC. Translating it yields CSVAGGDLSSYEQYF.